At least ten counts were recorded for the clone carrying this TCR beta chain. The antigen remains unidentified. Specified time point: persistent/refractory GD, antithyroid drugs over 5 years with positive TRAb. Preparation of the TCR library used RNA extracted from PBMCs. Building of the TCR beta libraries involved iRepertoire HTBI primers and Arm-PCR of CDR3 regions. Study processing details: Detected in the samples were approximately 58 TRBV and over twelve TRBJ segments. TCRdb processed the multiplex PCR reads anew with MiXCR; each CDR3 protein has one entry. These V and J calls derive from TCRdb rather than the authors' analysis. The sample lists roughly 450,000 distinct CDR3 sequences, 20% to 25% occurring once. The CDR3 covers 13 residues. Trimming removed 3 bases from V and 2 bases from J; junction bases left unmatched: 2. Germline assignment: CDR1 GTSNPN and CDR2 SVGIG (reference sequence). The data belong to a study of regulatory T cells in long-lasting Graves disease. Across the study: Over 5 years on antithyroid drugs plus positive TSH receptor antibodies marked Graves' disease as persistent. Findings and limits, study-wide: Favored usage of TRBV28, TRBJ1-2 and TRBJ2-5 was recorded in persistent disease. Owing to a sample size that was small, accuracy may have been reduced.

The chain uses TRBV30 and TRBJ2-7, with 9 bases lining up with TRBD2. This clonotype was obtained from a female donor with Graves disease. The material sequenced was peripheral blood mononuclear cells (PBMCs), taken when the disease was refractory, from a patient treated with antithyroid drugs. This chain's CDR3 is CAWRASGTYEQYF. The CDR3 nucleotides are TGTGCCTGGAGGGCTAGCGGGACCTACGAGCAGTACTTC.